This TCR beta chain was identified during a study of cytomegalovirus exposure and HLA in healthy donors. PCR primers comprised 60 Vbeta and 13 Jbeta primers. Under the authors' procedure: Later, roughly 80 million unique TCR beta chains were counted in an analysis, and about 12 million of them were shared. Clones were read by immunoSEQ multiplex PCR, and TCRdb kept only the in-frame ones, dropping some. V and J calls and clone size are those listed in that table; D and trimming were worked out from the DNA. This sample has over 150,000 clones; roughly three quarters occur once, and the top ten carry approximately 1.4%. Study-level points and caveats: Further analysis was carried out later, and it showed several of the most significant clusters appearing linked to common viral pathogens. A previous analysis found most TCR beta V segments productive roughly 87% or roughly 30% of the time. Among the sequence variants, a highly shared cluster was likely an artifact of sequencing.

Turning to this clone: Its antigen is not identified.

The clonotype comes from a man between 60 and 70 years old in good health and CMV-seronegative. Sequencing used PBMCs.

The CDR3 spells CASSQEVPGYLATNEKLFF. For the CDR3, the DNA is TGCGCCAGCAGCCAAGAGGTCCCAGGATACCTGGCAACTAATGAAAAACTGTTTTTT. The rearrangement uses TRBV4-1 and TRBJ1-4; D gene uncertain. Germline V gene data show CDR1 as MGHRA and CDR2 as YSYEKL. V was shortened by 0 bases and J by 0 bases, with 17 bases between the two germline ends. The CDR3 totals 19 residues.